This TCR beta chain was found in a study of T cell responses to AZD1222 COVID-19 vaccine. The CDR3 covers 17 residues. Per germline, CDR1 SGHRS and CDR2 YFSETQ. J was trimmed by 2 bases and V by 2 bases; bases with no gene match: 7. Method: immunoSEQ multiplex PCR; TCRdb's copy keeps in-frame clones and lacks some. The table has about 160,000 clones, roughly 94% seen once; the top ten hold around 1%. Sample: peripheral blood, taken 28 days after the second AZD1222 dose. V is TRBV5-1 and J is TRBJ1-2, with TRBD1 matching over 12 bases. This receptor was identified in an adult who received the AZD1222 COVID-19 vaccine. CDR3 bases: TGCGCCAGCAGCTTCGGGACAGGGGGCCTCATAAACTATGGCTACACCTTC. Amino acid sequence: CASSFGTGGLINYGYTF.